This TCR beta chain was identified in a study of blood T cell repertoires in COVID-19 (dated by TCRdb to the early 2020s). About the investigation overall: Samples covering the acute and convalescent phases of COVID-19 were provided by collaborators in the United States, Italy and Spain. The repertoires were released in a freely available public database intended as a resource for research on the immune response to SARS-CoV-2. A de-identified subject ID, COVID-19 status, age in years and sex were almost always included in the sample metadata. The prospective study material was composed of cDNA or gDNA derived from T cells, B-cell-depleted T cells, or PBMCs. Samples came from the ongoing ImmuneRACE study (first 160 participants) plus 1,254 subjects from 6 global collaborators. HLA class I and class II types, where available, came from metadata supplied by the sample provider rather than from assay-based typing. The dataset comprised deeply sampled blood TCRbeta repertoires from subjects exposed to, actively infected with, or recovered from COVID-19.

Another Seattle source contributed samples from volunteer blood donors who had recovered from COVID-19. Collaborating institutions collected whole blood in K2EDTA tubes following their own protocols. For TCRbeta analysis, collaborators shipped samples in one of three forms: frozen whole blood, isolated PBMCs, or DNA extracted from either of those sample types. TCRbeta CDR3 regions were amplified from genomic DNA using the immunoSEQ Assay, a bias-controlled multiplex PCR. The study's processing was this. The number of nucleated cells in each sample was estimated by amplification of reference gene primers within the assay. To quantify the absolute abundance of each unique TCRbeta CDR3 rearrangement, sequence reads were collapsed and filtered. For each sample, productive Simpson clonality was calculated as the square root of Simpson's diversity index over productive rearrangements. In its TCRdb copy, this immuneACCESS table keeps in-frame sequences only and misses some clones. Where compared with another copy, unresolved V genes explain less than half of these, and the others have no known cause. The V and J calls and clone size were taken over from that table, and D and trimming were inferred from the DNA. This sample gives roughly 220,000 clones in total; 65% to 85% of them show up just once. The ten largest clones add up to about 3% of the sample.

As to this clone: Its binding antigen is unknown. Base qualities are missing; no much larger clone stands one base away.

V loses 3 bases, J loses 3 bases, and the germline ends lie 3 bases apart. Reading the germline V gene gives CDR1 SGDLS and CDR2 YYNGEE. There are 11 amino acids in the CDR3, from cysteine to phenylalanine inclusive. Only the CDR3 DNA is retained, 33 bases long and in frame from the first base. General conclusions and limits of the study: The quantity of clinical and demographic metadata differed by source and by participant and was supplied without curation.

The sequence derives from a woman aged 25 to 45 who had recovered from COVID-19. Sequencing used peripheral blood. The chain is encoded by TRBV9 joined to TRBJ1-1; no D gene can be assigned with confidence. This receptor has the CDR3 CASSADTEAFF. The DNA is TGTGCCAGCAGCGCGGACACTGAAGCTTTCTTT.